This entry lists 21 T cell receptor beta chains sequenced from one sample in a study of blood T cell repertoires in COVID-19 (dated by TCRdb to about 2020). To prepare the library, the immunoSEQ multiplex PCR assay was applied. The table was pulled from immuneACCESS by TCRdb, which kept in-frame rearrangements only. Such tables lose some clones; where checked, under half of the loss comes from unresolved V genes, and the rest has no known cause. The sample data list some 300,000 clones, and roughly 89% of these were observed just once. Roughly 2.9% of the sample is taken by the ten largest. Sequencing input: PBMCs or T cells enriched from blood (not recorded which). All receptors derive from a woman aged 50 to 65 who had been exposed to COVID-19.

The V gene is TRBV19, the J gene TRBJ2-7; tentative D call: TRBD1 (6 bases). Deletions cut 5 bases from V and 3 bases from J, with 11 bases between. Germline lookup yields CDR1 LNHDA and CDR2 SQIVND (reference sequence). The CDR3 is made up of 13 amino acids. The CDR3 reads CASSFLQGYEQYF. The CDR3 DNA reads as TGTGCCAGTAGTTTTCTACAGGGCTACGAGCAGTACTTC.

This clone was seen only once. This rearrangement joins TRBV15 to TRBJ2-7; possible D gene TRBD2, 7 bases. Germline CDR1 LNHNV, CDR2 YYDKDF (reference sequence). V shed 2 bases and J shed 0 bases, with 14 bases lying between them. CDR3 size: 16 residues. This chain's CDR3 is CATSRQAGAFSYEQYF. In DNA, the CDR3 is TGTGCCACCAGCAGACAGGCGGGGGCATTCTCCTACGAGCAGTACTTC. The whole variable domain, filled in from reference TRBV15 and TRBJ2-7, reads DAMVIQNPRYQVTQFGKPVTLSCSQTLNHNVMYWYQQKSSQAPKLLFHYYDKDFNNEADTPDNFQSRRPNTSFCFLDIRSPGLGDTAMYLCATSRQAGAFSYEQYFGPGTRLTVT.

The chain links TRBV6-5 to TRBJ1-3; TRBD1 is a possible D gene (5 bases). CDR1 MNHEY and CDR2 SVGAGI come from the germline V gene. The CDR3 totals 13 residues. Deletions cut 6 bases from V and 7 bases from J, with 13 bases between. The CDR3 region is CASRVDKVNTIYF. The CDR3 nucleotides read TGTGCCAGCAGGGTGGACAAGGTGAACACCATATATTTT.

The chain links TRBV2 to TRBJ2-2, with D perhaps TRBD1 (7 bases). Between the trimmed V and J ends, which lost 5 bases and 6 bases, there was a span of 19 bases. Germline values: CDR1 SNHLY, CDR2 FYNNEI. The CDR3 length is 16 residues. CDR3 bases: TGTGCCAGCAGTCCCCAAGGGGGCGGGATACCCGGGGAGCTGTTTTTT. Protein: CASSPQGGGIPGELFF.

The chain uses TRBV5-4 and TRBJ1-2, with 10 bases identical to TRBD1. V shed 6 bases, J shed 2 bases, and the junction held 7 bases outside the gene matches. The CDR3 consists of 15 residues. Per the germline V gene, CDR1 is SGHNT and CDR2 is YYREEE (reference sequence). The CDR3 sequence: CASNSRDRGNYGYTF. The CDR3 DNA reads TGTGCCAGCAACTCCCGGGACAGGGGCAACTATGGCTACACCTTC.

The rearrangement links TRBV5-4 to TRBJ2-2, with 13 bases fitting TRBD2. After removal of 1 base from V and 6 bases from J, the junction contained 0 bases not matched to a gene. The CDR3 totals 15 residues. Germline CDR1 SGHNT, CDR2 YYREEE (reference sequence). CDR3 loop: CASSLTSGGAGELFF. The DNA for the CDR3 is TGTGCCAGCAGCTTGACTAGCGGGGGGGCCGGGGAGCTGTTTTTT.

V usage is TRBV7-9 and J usage is TRBJ2-2, with TRBD1 matching 11 bases. Per the germline V gene, CDR1 is SEHNR and CDR2 is FQNEAQ (reference sequence). V was clipped by 6 bases and J by 0 bases; unmatched bases: 12. This CDR3 has 19 amino acids. In nucleotides, the CDR3 is TGTGCCAGCAGGAGAGCGGGTCCGGGACAGGGGGCGAACACCGGGGAGCTGTTTTTT. This gives the protein CASRRAGPGQGANTGELFF.

V is TRBV18 and J is TRBJ1-1; D gene ambiguous. CDR3 size: 13 residues. Trimming left V 1 base short and J 3 bases short, with 6 bases between. The germline V gene has CDR1 KGHSH and CDR2 LQKENI. The chain's CDR3 is CASSPRRDTEAFF. Written as DNA, the CDR3 is TGTGCCAGCTCACCACGACGGGACACTGAAGCTTTCTTT.

This clone was picked up one time. The V call is TRBV19, the J call TRBJ1-5; the D is unclear. CDR3 length: 15 amino acids. The V end lost 6 bases, the J end lost 2 bases, and 14 bases lay between the germline ends. Germline assignment: CDR1 LNHDA and CDR2 SQIVND (reference sequence). The CDR3 here is CASRPLGGGNQPQHF. CDR3 DNA sequence: TGTGCCAGTAGACCTTTAGGAGGAGGCAATCAGCCCCAGCATTTT. The whole variable domain, remainder taken from reference TRBV19 and TRBJ1-5, is DGGITQSPKYLFRKEGQNVTLSCEQNLNHDAMYWYRQDPGQGLRLIYYSQIVNDFQKGDIAEGYSVSREKKESFPLTVTSAQKNPTAFYLCASRPLGGGNQPQHFGDGTRLSIL.

This clone was counted between two and nine times. The V gene is TRBV7-9, the J gene TRBJ1-2; 7 bases are shared with TRBD1. The CDR3 loop spans 16 amino acids. Germline CDR1 and CDR2: SEHNR and FQNEAQ (reference sequence). The V segment lost 5 bases and the J segment 0 bases; nucleotides outside the gene matches: 9. The CDR3 sequence: CASSLSGQWTNYGYTF. The CDR3 bases are TGTGCCAGCAGCCTATCGGGACAGTGGACTAACTATGGCTACACCTTC.

CDR3 nucleotides: TGCGCCAGCAGCTTGGCTACAGGGGCAGGGGATCAGCCCCAGCATTTT. This translates into CASSLATGAGDQPQHF. The chain carries TRBV5-1 and TRBJ1-5; TRBD1 aligns across 7 bases. The V segment lost 0 bases and the J segment 5 bases; nucleotides outside the gene matches: 8. The CDR3 is 16 amino acids. CDR1 and CDR2 (germline): SGHRS, YFSETQ.

The chain carries TRBV18 and TRBJ2-2; possibly TRBD1 for D (6 bases). V was cut by 4 bases and J by 0 bases, with 9 bases left in between. CDR3 length: 15 residues. Germline V CDR1 and CDR2: KGHSH, LQKENI. CDR3 in amino acids: CASSQGQANTGELFF. CDR3 nucleotide sequence: TGTGCCAGCTCACAGGGACAAGCGAACACCGGGGAGCTGTTTTTT.

The chain couples TRBV18 to TRBJ1-5, with D uncertain. This CDR3 region has 16 residues. V was shortened by 1 base and J by 7 bases, with 17 bases between the two germline ends. In germline, CDR1 is KGHSH, CDR2 LQKENI. Written as DNA, the CDR3 is TGTGCCAGCTCACCACGTCTGGAGGGCTTCGAGCAGCCCCAGCATTTT. Protein: CASSPRLEGFEQPQHF.

This chain connects TRBV5-1 to TRBJ1-1; 9 bases are a match to TRBD1. Germline trimming cut 4 bases from V and 6 bases from J; bases unmatched to any gene: 16. The CDR3 contains 17 residues. Germline loops: CDR1 SGHRS, CDR2 YFSETQ. CDR3: CASSPSNPGQGISEAFF. The DNA for the CDR3 is TGCGCCAGCAGCCCCAGTAACCCGGGACAGGGTATCTCTGAAGCTTTCTTT.

The genes are TRBV19 and TRBJ1-2; TRBD1 might be the D (5 bases). Trimming removed 9 bases at V and 2 bases at J, with 25 bases between. The CDR3 totals 17 residues. Per germline, CDR1 LNHDA and CDR2 SQIVND (reference sequence). CDR3 amino acids: CASTPISRQTVNYGYTF. In DNA, the CDR3 is TGTGCCAGCACCCCGATCAGCAGACAGACAGTCAACTATGGCTACACCTTC.

This clone appeared once. The chain uses TRBV18 and TRBJ1-2, with D perhaps TRBD1 (5 bases). The length of the CDR3 is 15 residues. CDR1 KGHSH and CDR2 LQKENI come from the germline V gene. The ends were cut back, 3 bases at V and 2 bases at J, with 13 bases in the middle. CDR3 coding DNA: TGTGCCAGCTCACCCACGGCAGGACAAAACTATGGCTACACCTTC. It codes for CASSPTAGQNYGYTF. Complete variable domain (other parts from reference TRBV18 and TRBJ1-2): NAGVMQNPRHLVRRRGQEARLRCSPMKGHSHVYWYRQLPEEGLKFMVYLQKENIIDESGMPKERFSAEFPKEGPSILRIQQVVRGDSAAYFCASSPTAGQNYGYTFGSGTRLTVV.

J is TRBJ1-5 and V is TRBV19; TRBD1 matches at 8 bases. V gave up 6 bases and J gave up 4 bases; unmatched junction bases: 5. The CDR3 contains 14 residues. Germline CDR1 and CDR2: LNHDA and SQIVND (reference sequence). Here the CDR3 reads CASSGTGDNQPQHF. The CDR3 nucleotides are TGTGCCAGTAGCGGGACAGGTGATAATCAGCCCCAGCATTTT.

The rearrangement joins TRBV3-1 (or the pseudogene TRBV3-2) to TRBJ1-1; D possibly corresponds to TRBD1 (6 bases). The CDR3 covers 14 residues. The V and J ends lost 1 base and 8 bases respectively, with 14 bases between them. Looked up from germline, CDR1 is LGHDT and CDR2 is YNNKEL (reference sequence). The CDR3 protein is CASSQGMGAGEAFF. The CDR3 bases are TGTGCCAGCAGCCAAGGTATGGGGGCCGGGGAAGCTTTCTTT.

The V gene is TRBV18, the J gene TRBJ2-1, with 9 bases fitting TRBD1. The junction had 12 bases not matched to a gene; V was cut back by 6 bases and J by 6 bases. CDR1 and CDR2 (germline): KGHSH, LQKENI. This CDR3 is 16 amino acids long. DNA for the CDR3: TGTGCCAGCTCGCTAACCGGGACAGGGTCCGGCAATGAGCAGTTCTTC. Amino acids: CASSLTGTGSGNEQFF.

Details on this clone: At one end the junction does not follow the germline gene, possibly because of a read error. The chain links TRBV6-5 to TRBJ1-6, with a tentative D call TRBD1 (5 bases). The CDR3 spans 15 residues. Germline V gene sequence: CDR1 MNHEY, CDR2 SVGAGI. The CDR3 protein is CASSYSGLSNSPLHF. CDR3 nucleotide sequence: TGTGCCAGCAGCTACTCGGGACTTTCTAATTCACCCCTCCACTTT.

V is TRBV7-8 and J is TRBJ1-2, with TRBD1 identical over 10 bases. CDR1 SGHVS and CDR2 FQNEAQ come from the germline V gene. V trimming: 7 bases; J trimming: 6 bases; junction bases outside the gene matches: 11. The CDR3 totals 15 residues. CDR3: CASTIGTGVENGYTF. The DNA for the CDR3 is TGTGCCAGCACCATCGGGACAGGGGTGGAGAATGGCTACACCTTC.